This T cell receptor (beta chain) was profiled in a study of T cell changes during pregnancy in multiple sclerosis. J gave up 6 bases and V 8 bases, and 5 bases lay outside the gene matches. The CDR3 is 12 amino acids. Germline CDR1 is SNHLY and CDR2 is FYNNEI. TCRdb's table, derived via immunoSEQ multiplex PCR, lists solely in-frame clones and lacks some. The data hold 85,000 to 120,000 clones, with 85% to 95% observed a single time. This receptor was taken from a female donor with multiple sclerosis, enrolled in a pregnancy study. The chain couples TRBV2 to TRBJ2-7, with 9 bases that match TRBD2. Sequenced material: peripheral blood, taken after pregnancy. Here the CDR3 DNA reads TGTGCCAGCGGATTTAGCGGGAGCGAGCAGTACTTC. It codes for CASGFSGSEQYF.